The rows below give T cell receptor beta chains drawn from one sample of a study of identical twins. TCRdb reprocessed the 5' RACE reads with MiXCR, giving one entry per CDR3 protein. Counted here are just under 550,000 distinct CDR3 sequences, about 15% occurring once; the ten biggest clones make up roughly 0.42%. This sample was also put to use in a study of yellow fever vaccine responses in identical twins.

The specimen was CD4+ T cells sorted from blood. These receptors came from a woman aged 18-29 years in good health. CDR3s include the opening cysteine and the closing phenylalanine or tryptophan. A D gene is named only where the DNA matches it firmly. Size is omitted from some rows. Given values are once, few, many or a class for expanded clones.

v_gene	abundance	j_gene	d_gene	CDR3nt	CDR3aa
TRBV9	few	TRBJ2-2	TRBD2	TGTGCCAGCAGCCAAGGGACTAGCGGGGTTACCACCGGGGAGCTGTTTTTT	CASSQGTSGVTTGELFF
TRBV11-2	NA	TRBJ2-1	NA	TGTGCCAGCAGCCTCCGCAGGGGGCGGGGGTCCTACAATGAGCAGTTCTTC	CASSLRRGRGSYNEQFF
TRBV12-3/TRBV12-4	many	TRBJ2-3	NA	TGTGCCAGCAACACTGGACAGTTCCTCTCAGATACGCAGTATTTT	CASNTGQFLSDTQYF
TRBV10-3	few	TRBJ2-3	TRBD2	TGTGCCATCAGCCTCCGGGGGGGCCAGGCAGATACGCAGTATTTT	CAISLRGGQADTQYF
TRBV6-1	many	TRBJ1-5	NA	TGTGCCAGCAGCGAGGTCCTCGGGAATCAGCCCCAGCATTTT	CASSEVLGNQPQHF
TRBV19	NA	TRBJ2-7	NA	TGTGCCAGTAGTATAGAACGGGAACGGTCCTACGAGCAGTACTTC	CASSIERERSYEQYF
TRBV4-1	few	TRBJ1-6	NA	TGCGCCAGCAGCCAAGATTTCAGGCGCCTCTATAATTCACCCCTCCACTTT	CASSQDFRRLYNSPLHF
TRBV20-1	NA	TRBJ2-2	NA	TGCAGTGCCAGCCCGGAAGGGCTAATTTCCGGGGAGCTGTTTTTT	CSASPEGLISGELFF
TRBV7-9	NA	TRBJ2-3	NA	TGTGCCAGCAGCCGCACAGGCGACATTTGGACAGATACGCAGTATTTT	CASSRTGDIWTDTQYF
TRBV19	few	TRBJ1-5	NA	TGTGCCAGTAGACCCACACAAGGCAGCAATCAGCCCCAGCATTTT	CASRPTQGSNQPQHF
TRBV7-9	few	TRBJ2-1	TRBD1	TGTGCCAGCAGCTTAGTTCAGGGGGACAATGAGCAGTTCTTC	CASSLVQGDNEQFF
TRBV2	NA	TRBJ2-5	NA	TGTGCCAGCAGTGAACGGCGGTATCTAACCAACGAGCAGACCCAGTACTTC	CASSERRYLTNEQTQYF
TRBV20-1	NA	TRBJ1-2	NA	TGCAGTGCTAGAGAACACGACAAGCTCGGAGGCTACACCTTC	CSAREHDKLGGYTF
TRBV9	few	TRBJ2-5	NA	TGTGCCAGCAGCGCACAGACAGGTCTCGAGACCCAGTACTTC	CASSAQTGLETQYF
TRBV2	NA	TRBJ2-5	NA	TGTGCCAGCAATACTGTGGGACGCCAAGAGACCCAGTACTTC	CASNTVGRQETQYF
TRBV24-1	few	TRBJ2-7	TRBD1	TGTGCCACCAGTGACCGAGGACAGGGGACAATCTACGAGCAGTACTTC	CATSDRGQGTIYEQYF
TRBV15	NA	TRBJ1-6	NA	TGTGCCACCAGCAGAGGTGTCGGAACGGTGTATTCACCCCTCCACTTT	CATSRGVGTVYSPLHF
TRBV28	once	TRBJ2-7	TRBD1	TGTGCCAGCAGTTTCTCGGACAGGGACCACGAGCAGTACTTC	CASSFSDRDHEQYF
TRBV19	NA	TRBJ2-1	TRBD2	TGTGCCAGTAGTATAGACCTAGCGGGAGGCTCTGAGCAGTTCTTC	CASSIDLAGGSEQFF
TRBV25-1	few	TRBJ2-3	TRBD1	TGTGCCAGCAGTCAGGGGGATAAAGTAGATACGCAGTATTTT	CASSQGDKVDTQYF
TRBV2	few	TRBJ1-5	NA	TGTGCCAGCAGTGAAAATAGGGGCCAAAATCAGCCCCAGCATTTT	CASSENRGQNQPQHF
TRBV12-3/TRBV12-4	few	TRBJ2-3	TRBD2	TGTGCCAGCAGTTGGGCACCTCAACGGGGGGTAGATACGCAGTATTTT	CASSWAPQRGVDTQYF
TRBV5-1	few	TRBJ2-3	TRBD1	TGCGCCAGCAGCAAGACAGGGGGAGGTGATACGCAGTATTTT	CASSKTGGGDTQYF
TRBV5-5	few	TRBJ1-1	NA	TGTGCCAGCAGCTTTGAAGGACAGACAAACACTGAAGCTTTCTTT	CASSFEGQTNTEAFF
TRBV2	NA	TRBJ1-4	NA	TGTGCCAGCACCCAGACGGGCCAATTGAATGAAAAACTGTTTTTT	CASTQTGQLNEKLFF
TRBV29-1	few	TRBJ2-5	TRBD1	TGCAGCGTTGAAGAGGGGGGACAGGGGGCTATATACTTC	CSVEEGGQGAIYF
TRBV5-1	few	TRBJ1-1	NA	TGCGCCAGCAGCCCCTCGACAGGAAAGAACACTGAAGCTTTCTTT	CASSPSTGKNTEAFF
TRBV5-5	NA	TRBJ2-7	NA	TGTGCCAGCAGCTTGTTCCCCTCTATTGACGAGCAGTACTTC	CASSLFPSIDEQYF
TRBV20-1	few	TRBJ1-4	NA	TGCAGTGCTAGAGATAGGGCGGACGTGGAAAAACTGTTTTTT	CSARDRADVEKLFF
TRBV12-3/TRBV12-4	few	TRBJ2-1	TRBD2	TGTGCCAGCAGTTTATCACCTAGCGGGGGTCCTGAGCAGTTCTTC	CASSLSPSGGPEQFF
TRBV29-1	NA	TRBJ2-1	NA	TGCAGCGTTGATAAGGGGGGGGCCGGTTACAATGAGCAGTTCTTC	CSVDKGGAGYNEQFF
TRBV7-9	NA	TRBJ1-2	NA	TGTGCCAGCAGCTATAGCTCAAACTACTATGGCTACACCTTC	CASSYSSNYYGYTF
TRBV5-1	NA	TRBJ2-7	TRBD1	TGCGCCAGCAGCCCCGGGACAGCCTCGACCTACGAGCAGTACTTC	CASSPGTASTYEQYF
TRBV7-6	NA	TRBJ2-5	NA	TGTGCCAGCAGCTACGGGAACAGGGTACAGGAGACCCAGTACTTC	CASSYGNRVQETQYF
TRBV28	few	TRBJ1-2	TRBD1	TGTGCCAGCAGTTTTCGAGACAGACAGGGGTATGGCTACACCTTC	CASSFRDRQGYGYTF
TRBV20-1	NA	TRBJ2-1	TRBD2	TGCAGTGCCTCACGATCAAGCGGGAGGAAGAACAATGAGCAGTTCTTC	CSASRSSGRKNNEQFF
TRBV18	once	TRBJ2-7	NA	TGTGCCAGCTCACCCCCGGGCAGGGGAGAATACGAGCAGTACTTC	CASSPPGRGEYEQYF
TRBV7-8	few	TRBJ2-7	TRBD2	TGTGCCAGCAGCCCCGGCGGGGGGGCGGGCACCTACGAGCAGTACTTC	CASSPGGGAGTYEQYF
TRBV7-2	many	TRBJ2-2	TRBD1	TGTGCCAGCAGCTTAGGGGGGGCAGGGGGCAACACCGGGGAGCTGTTTTTT	CASSLGGAGGNTGELFF
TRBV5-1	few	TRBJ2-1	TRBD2	TGCGCCAGCAGCTTGGGCCCCCTGAGAGGGACTAGCGGGAGCAATGAGCAGTTCTTC	CASSLGPLRGTSGSNEQFF
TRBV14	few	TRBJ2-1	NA	TGTGCCAGCAGCCAATTTGTTAGCTACAGCTCCTACAATGAGCAGTTCTTC	CASSQFVSYSSYNEQFF
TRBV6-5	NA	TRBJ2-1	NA	TGTGCCAGCAGTTACGGGGGGGCAAGCTACAATGAGCAGTTCTTC	CASSYGGASYNEQFF
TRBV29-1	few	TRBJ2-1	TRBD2	TGCAGCGTTATAGCGGGAGGGAGGAATGAGCAGTTCTTC	CSVIAGGRNEQFF
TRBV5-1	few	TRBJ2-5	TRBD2	TGCGCCAGCACCCTGGGGACTAGCGGGAGTTGGGAGACCCAGTACTTC	CASTLGTSGSWETQYF
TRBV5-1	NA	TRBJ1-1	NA	TGCGCCAGCAGCCCCGGGTCGACGACTGAAGCTTTCTTT	CASSPGSTTEAFF
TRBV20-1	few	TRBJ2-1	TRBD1	TGCAGTGCTCTGCCCGGGACAGGGGGCTACAATGAGCAGTTCTTC	CSALPGTGGYNEQFF
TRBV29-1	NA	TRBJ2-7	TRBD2	TGCAGCGTTGATGCGGGAGTCCACGAGCAGTACTTC	CSVDAGVHEQYF
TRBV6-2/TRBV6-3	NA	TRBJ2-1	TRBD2	TGTGCCAGCAGTTACCTGGGACAGCTTCTAGCGGGAGGGCGAGGTGAGCAGTTCTTC	CASSYLGQLLAGGRGEQFF
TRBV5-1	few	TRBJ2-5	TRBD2	TGCGCCAGCAGCTTGGCCCGACTAGCGGGGGGACAAGAGACCCAGTACTTC	CASSLARLAGGQETQYF
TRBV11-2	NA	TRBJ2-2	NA	TGTGCCAGCACTGAACAGGGTCCCGGGGAGCTGTTTTTT	CASTEQGPGELFF
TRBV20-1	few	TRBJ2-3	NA	TGCAGTGCCTCAACCACGCGCACAGATACGCAGTATTTT	CSASTTRTDTQYF
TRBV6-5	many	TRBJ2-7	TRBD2	TGTGCCAGCAGTTACTCGACTAGCGGATCCTACGAGCAGTACTTC	CASSYSTSGSYEQYF
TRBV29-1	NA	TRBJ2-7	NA	TGCAGCGTTGAAGGCCACTCCTACGAGCAGTACTTC	CSVEGHSYEQYF
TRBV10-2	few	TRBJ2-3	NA	TGCGCCAGCAGTGAGTCGGTAGGGGCCGGCACAGATACGCAGTATTTT	CASSESVGAGTDTQYF
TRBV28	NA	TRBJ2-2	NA	TGTGCCAGCAGTTCCGAACGCCAGGGTGGCCTGAACACCAGGGAGCTGTTTTTT	CASSSERQGGLNTRELFF
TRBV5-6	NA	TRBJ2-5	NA	TGTGCCAGCAGCTTGGTCCAGTTGGAGACCCAGTACTTC	CASSLVQLETQYF
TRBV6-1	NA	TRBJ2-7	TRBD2	TGTGCCAGCAGACAGACTAGCGGGAGAACTCCGTATGAGCAGTACTTC	CASRQTSGRTPYEQYF